Listed here are 16 T cell receptor beta chains from one sample, sequenced in a study of blood T cell repertoires in COVID-19. Method: immunoSEQ multiplex PCR; TCRdb's copy keeps in-frame clones and lacks some. In the table there are 70,000 to 95,000 clones, approximately 90% of which are singletons. The sample comprised peripheral blood. These TCRs come from an elderly woman with active COVID-19.

V gene TRBV15 combines with J gene TRBJ2-1, with 12 nucleotides matching TRBD2. V gave up 2 bases and J gave up 4 bases; unmatched junction bases: 3. From germline, CDR1 is LNHNV and CDR2 YYDKDF (reference sequence). The CDR3 spans 16 residues. In DNA form, the CDR3 reads TGTGCCACCAGCAGAAGACTAGCGGGAGATTACAATGAGCAGTTCTTC. The encoded protein is CATSRRLAGDYNEQFF.

The rearrangement uses TRBV18 and TRBJ2-5; tentatively, D is TRBD1 (5 bases). Germline loops: CDR1 KGHSH, CDR2 LQKENI. This CDR3 contains 13 residues. Trimming left V 1 base short and J 5 bases short, with 8 bases between. The CDR3 region is CASSPQGFETQYF. The CDR3 nucleotides are TGTGCCAGCTCACCACAGGGGTTTGAGACCCAGTACTTC.

The V gene is TRBV28, the J gene TRBJ2-5; 8 bases fit TRBD1. Trimming cost V 7 bases and J 1 base; bases outside gene matches: 5. The CDR3 loop spans 14 amino acids. CDR1 MDHEN and CDR2 SYDVKM come from the germline V gene. CDR3 residues: CASNPGQGQETQYF. The CDR3 DNA is TGTGCCAGCAACCCTGGACAGGGCCAAGAGACCCAGTACTTC.

This chain uses TRBV7-3 with TRBJ2-1, with a tentative D call TRBD2 (6 bases). Trimming stripped 4 bases from V and 6 bases from J, with 16 bases between. There are 15 residues in the CDR3. Germline loops: CDR1 SGHTA, CDR2 FQGTGA. The CDR3 here is CASSSVGRDLNEQFF. CDR3 sequence (DNA): TGTGCCAGCAGCTCAGTCGGGCGGGATCTCAATGAGCAGTTCTTC.

The J gene is TRBJ2-4, the V gene TRBV28, with D possibly being TRBD2 (6 bases). This CDR3 is 15 amino acids long. Germline V gene sequence: CDR1 MDHEN, CDR2 SYDVKM. Trimming shortened V by 5 bases and J by 3 bases, and 14 bases separated the two germline ends. As DNA, the CDR3 is TGTGCCAGCAGTGCACTAGCCACCGGCAAAAACATTCAGTACTTC. Protein: CASSALATGKNIQYF.

The chain couples TRBV30 to TRBJ2-3; possibly TRBD2 for D (6 bases). The V end was cut by 0 bases, the J end by 0 bases, with 13 bases between. The CDR3 runs to 16 residues. Per the germline V gene, CDR1 is GTSNPN and CDR2 is SVGIG (reference sequence). CDR3 in amino acids: CAWSVRLSGSTDTQYF. As DNA, the CDR3 is TGTGCCTGGAGTGTACGGTTGAGCGGGAGCACAGATACGCAGTATTTT.

The genes are TRBV19 and TRBJ2-5; possibly TRBD1 for D (5 bases). The V end lost 3 bases, the J end lost 2 bases, and 7 bases lay between the germline ends. CDR3 length: 13 residues. Germline CDR1 LNHDA, CDR2 SQIVND (reference sequence). CDR3 sequence reads: CASSMNRQETQYF. Written as DNA, the CDR3 is TGTGCCAGTAGTATGAACAGGCAAGAGACCCAGTACTTC. Full variable domain (missing parts from reference TRBV19 and TRBJ2-5): DGGITQSPKYLFRKEGQNVTLSCEQNLNHDAMYWYRQDPGQGLRLIYYSQIVNDFQKGDIAEGYSVSREKKESFPLTVTSAQKNPTAFYLCASSMNRQETQYFGPGTRLLVL.

This chain joins TRBV2 and TRBJ1-5; D not certain. Germline V gene lookup returns CDR1 SNHLY and CDR2 FYNNEI. This CDR3 is built from 16 residues. V lost 11 bases and J lost 5, with 25 bases in between. CDR3 in amino acids: CAPPNKGGWIDQPQHF. For the CDR3, the DNA is TGTGCCCCGCCAAATAAGGGAGGGTGGATCGATCAGCCCCAGCATTTT.

The genes are TRBV28 and TRBJ2-1, with D perhaps matching TRBD2 (6 bases). Germline-derived CDR1 and CDR2 are MDHEN and SYDVKM. The V end lost 11 bases, the J end lost 9 bases, and 14 bases lay between the germline ends. The CDR3 covers 11 residues. As DNA, the CDR3 is TGTGCCGTTTACGGGAGTGGTGAGCAGTTCTTC. Its translation is CAVYGSGEQFF.

The V call is TRBV7-6, the J call TRBJ2-3; TRBD2 matches 8 bases. The CDR3 runs 15 residues. Germline V gene data show CDR1 as SGHVS and CDR2 as FNYEAQ. J was trimmed by 3 bases and V by 4 bases; bases with no gene match: 6. In nucleotides, the CDR3 is TGTGCCAGCAGCTGGCCAGCGGGAGAAACAGATACGCAGTATTTT. This translates into CASSWPAGETDTQYF.

V usage is TRBV3-1 (or the pseudogene TRBV3-2) and J usage is TRBJ1-1; maybe TRBD1 (5 bases). The CDR3 has 15 residues. V was shortened by 3 bases and J by 4 bases, with 15 bases between the two germline ends. Germline V gene sequence: CDR1 LGHDT, CDR2 YNNKEL (reference sequence). The chain's CDR3 is CASSQTGGVITEAFF. Here the CDR3 DNA reads TGTGCCAGCAGCCAGACCGGGGGAGTTATCACTGAAGCTTTCTTT.

The chain couples TRBV7-9 to TRBJ2-1; D gene uncertain. Between the trimmed V and J ends, which lost 3 bases and 8 bases, there was a span of 8 bases. This CDR3 has 12 residues. Germline V gene lookup returns CDR1 SEHNR and CDR2 FQNEAQ (reference sequence). CDR3 DNA: TGTGCCAGCAGCTTTCAAGTAGATGAGCAGTTCTTC. It encodes CASSFQVDEQFF.

This clone occurred once. J is TRBJ2-1 and V is TRBV3-1 (or the pseudogene TRBV3-2); 13 bases map to TRBD2. This CDR3 has 15 residues. Losses at the gene ends were 1 base for V and 9 bases for J; bases not matched to a gene: 3. Germline V gene sequence: CDR1 LGHDT, CDR2 YNNKEL (reference sequence). CDR3 sequence: CASSQGGLAGSEQFF. Here the CDR3 DNA reads TGTGCCAGCAGCCAAGGGGGACTAGCGGGAAGTGAGCAGTTCTTC.

V gene TRBV7-2 combines with J gene TRBJ2-7; D is possibly TRBD1 (5 bases). CDR3 length equals 14 residues. V was trimmed by 1 base and J by 3 bases, leaving 10 bases between them. The V gene's germline CDR1 is SGHTA and CDR2 FQGNSA. The CDR3 DNA reads as TGTGCCAGCAGCTTAGAACCGACAGTCTACGAGCAGTACTTC. This codes for CASSLEPTVYEQYF.

The CDR3 loop is CASSQVTSGTYEQYF. The CDR3 DNA reads TGTGCCAGCAGCCAAGTGACTAGCGGGACCTACGAGCAGTACTTC. The V call is TRBV3-1 (or the pseudogene TRBV3-2), the J call TRBJ2-7; TRBD2 matches at 11 bases. The CDR3 contains 15 residues. Germline CDR1 LGHDT, CDR2 YNNKEL (reference sequence). J gave up 2 bases and V 1 base, and 1 base lay outside the gene matches.

The chain recombines TRBV7-3 with TRBJ2-7; 10 bases map to TRBD1. Looked up from germline, CDR1 is SGHTA and CDR2 is FQGTGA. V dropped 5 bases and J dropped 11; count of bases not matched to a gene: 9. The CDR3 has 13 amino acids. The CDR3 sequence is CASSKDRGAMEYF. The CDR3 DNA follows: TGTGCCAGCAGCAAGGACAGGGGGGCTATGGAGTACTTC.